One and the same sample provided the 29 T cell receptor beta chains below, sequenced in a study of circulating and synovial CD4+ cells in juvenile arthritis. Data came from immunoSEQ multiplex PCR; TCRdb stores just in-frame clones and leaves some out. Counted here are more than 13,000 clones, 75% to 90% occurring once; the ten biggest clones make up 3% to 4.5%. Sequenced material: CD4+ T cells from synovial fluid. These TCRs come from a human patient with juvenile idiopathic arthritis. Some clones in this sample may be carry-over from other donors' samples.

This chain links TRBV10-3 with TRBJ2-7, with TRBD1 matching 9 bases. After removal of 10 bases from V and 5 bases from J, the junction contained 12 bases not matched to a gene. The germline gives CDR1 ENHRY, CDR2 SYGVKD. This CDR3 has 14 amino acids. The CDR3 nucleotides are TGTGCCAGTACACCGGGACAGGGTACCCACGAGCAGTACTTC. As protein: CASTPGQGTHEQYF.

The chain is built from TRBV7-9 and TRBJ2-2; D unclear. V was pared by 5 bases and J by 4 bases, with 5 bases between. Germline V gene lookup returns CDR1 SEHNR and CDR2 FQNEAQ (reference sequence). The CDR3 has 12 amino acids. CDR3 in amino acids: CASSPSTGELFF. The CDR3 nucleotides are TGTGCCAGCAGCCCTAGCACCGGGGAGCTGTTTTTT.

The V call is TRBV27, the J call TRBJ2-7; 10 bases agree with TRBD1. J lost 7 bases, V lost 3 bases, and 12 bases had no gene match. This CDR3 is 16 amino acids long. CDR1 MNHEY and CDR2 SMNVEV come from the germline V gene (reference sequence). This CDR3 reads CASSFRTGGKTWEQYF. CDR3 sequence (DNA): TGTGCCAGCAGTTTCAGGACAGGGGGGAAGACCTGGGAGCAGTACTTC.

J is TRBJ2-4 and V is TRBV5-1; 15 bases line up with TRBD2. This CDR3 is 18 amino acids long. Germline CDR1 reads SGHRS; CDR2 reads YFSETQ. The V segment lost 4 bases and the J segment 0 bases; nucleotides outside the gene matches: 5. The CDR3 protein is CASSAGLAGGQAKNIQYF. The CDR3 DNA follows: TGCGCCAGCAGCGCAGGACTAGCGGGGGGGCAAGCCAAAAACATTCAGTACTTC. Supplemented by reference TRBV5-1 and TRBJ2-4, the full variable domain reads KAGVTQTPRYLIKTRGQQVTLSCSPISGHRSVSWYQQTPGQGLQFLFEYFSETQRNKGNFPGRFSGRQFSNSRSEMNVSTLELGDSALYLCASSAGLAGGQAKNIQYFGAGTRLSVL.

The chain has TRBV30 and TRBJ2-1; 7 nucleotides agree with TRBD1. This CDR3 has 12 amino acids. Germline CDR1 reads GTSNPN; CDR2 reads SVGIG (reference sequence). V shed 2 bases and J 10 bases; nucleotides not matched to a gene: 5. CDR3 sequence reads: CAWSTDRPEQFF. The CDR3 nucleotides are TGTGCCTGGAGTACGGACAGGCCGGAGCAGTTCTTC.

V is TRBV30 and J is TRBJ1-1, with D unclear. This CDR3 spans 10 amino acids. V lost 2 bases, J lost 8 bases, and 6 bases lay in between. Looked up from germline, CDR1 is GTSNPN and CDR2 is SVGIG (reference sequence). The chain's CDR3 is CAWSLNEAFF. As DNA, the CDR3 is TGTGCCTGGAGTCTAAACGAAGCTTTCTTT.

This chain uses TRBV7-9 with TRBJ1-4; TRBD1 is a possible D gene (6 bases). CDR3 length: 14 residues. V was trimmed by 5 bases and J by 10 bases, leaving 17 bases between them. Germline lookup yields CDR1 SEHNR and CDR2 FQNEAQ (reference sequence). The CDR3 is CASSPSGAHVKLFF. The CDR3 DNA reads as TGTGCCAGCAGCCCCTCAGGGGCGCATGTAAAACTGTTTTTT.

The chain is built from TRBV7-9 and TRBJ1-4, with no clear D. Germline CDR1 reads SEHNR; CDR2 reads FQNEAQ (reference sequence). The CDR3 sequence is 14 residues long. V dropped 2 bases and J dropped 7 bases, with 11 bases sitting between them. The CDR3 loop reads CASSLKAGLEKLFF. The DNA of the CDR3 is TGTGCCAGCAGCTTAAAGGCAGGCCTTGAAAAACTGTTTTTT.

The chain carries TRBV7-2 and TRBJ2-5; TRBD2 aligns across 9 bases. The CDR3 runs 15 residues. V dropped 8 bases and J dropped 4; count of bases not matched to a gene: 11. Germline V gene lookup returns CDR1 SGHTA and CDR2 FQGNSA. CDR3 nucleotides: TGTGCCAGCTCTGCGAGGAGCGGGGGGAGAGAGACCCAGTACTTC. Translation gives CASSARSGGRETQYF. Based on the CDR3 plus reference TRBV7-2 and TRBJ2-5, the full variable domain is GAGVSQSPSNKVTEKGKDVELRCDPISGHTALYWYRQSLGQGLEFLIYFQGNSAPDKSGLPSDRFSAERTGGSVSTLTIQRTQQEDSAVYLCASSARSGGRETQYFGPGTRLLVL.

This sequence joins TRBV7-2 and TRBJ2-1, with 10 positions matching TRBD2. The CDR3 has 16 residues. V dropped 0 bases and J dropped 3; count of bases not matched to a gene: 2. CDR1 and CDR2 from the germline V gene are SGHTA and FQGNSA. The CDR3 DNA reads TGTGCCAGCAGCTTAGCTTCTAGCGGGAGCTACAATGAGCAGTTCTTC. Protein sequence: CASSLASSGSYNEQFF.

This clone has just a few counts. This chain links TRBV4-2 with TRBJ2-1; 12 bases fit TRBD2. The CDR3 sequence is 16 residues long. Per germline, CDR1 LGHNA and CDR2 YNFKEQ. Losses at the gene ends were 0 bases for V and 5 bases for J; bases not matched to a gene: 2. The CDR3 DNA sequence: TGTGCCAGCAGCCAAGATCTAGCGGGGGGGGACAATGAGCAGTTCTTC. Its translation is CASSQDLAGGDNEQFF.

The genes are TRBV11-3 and TRBJ1-1; a possible D gene is TRBD1 (5 bases). From germline, CDR1 is SGHNT and CDR2 YENEEA. V was shortened by 5 bases and J by 4 bases, with 11 bases between the two germline ends. The CDR3 length is 13 residues. The CDR3 coding sequence is TGTGCCAGCAGCCTTACAGGTGCCACTGAAGCTTTCTTT. It is translated as CASSLTGATEAFF. Variable domain in full (rest from reference TRBV11-3 and TRBJ1-1): EAGVVQSPRYKIIEKKQPVAFWCNPISGHNTLYWYLQNLGQGPELLIRYENEEAVDDSQLPKDRFSAERLKGVDSTLKIQPAELGDSAVYLCASSLTGATEAFFGQGTRLTVV.

CDR3 amino acids: CASSGGQRSNQPQHF. Written as DNA, the CDR3 is TGTGCCAGTAGTGGGGGACAGCGTAGCAATCAGCCCCAGCATTTT. V and J are TRBV19 and TRBJ1-5, with TRBD1 identical over 7 bases. The trim removed 5 bases at V and 0 bases at J, leaving 4 bases unmatched. Germline V gene data show CDR1 as LNHDA and CDR2 as SQIVND (reference sequence). There are 15 residues in the CDR3.

This chain joins TRBV29-1 and TRBJ2-7; D not certain. Germline CDR1 is SQVTM and CDR2 is ANQGSEA. The CDR3 covers 12 residues. Trimming stripped 4 bases from V and 5 bases from J, with 12 bases between. CDR3 DNA: TGCAGCGTTGCTGACGGAGTGAACGAGCAGTACTTC. It codes for CSVADGVNEQYF.

This clone was seen more than once but under ten times. CDR3 in amino acids: CASSRTVQETQYF. The CDR3, as DNA: TGTGCCAGCAGCCGGACTGTACAAGAGACCCAGTACTTC. The rearrangement joins TRBV6-5 to TRBJ2-5, with a tentative D call TRBD2 (5 bases). This CDR3 has 13 amino acids. Germline V lookup: CDR1 MNHEY, CDR2 SVGAGI. The germline V and J ends were trimmed by 6 bases and 2 bases, with 10 bases remaining between them.

This sequence joins TRBV6-5 and TRBJ2-1; tentatively, D is TRBD2 (5 bases). Deletions cut 6 bases from V and 6 bases from J, with 15 bases between. The CDR3 runs to 14 residues. Germline CDR1 MNHEY, CDR2 SVGAGI. The CDR3 is CASRLGLYGNEQFF. The CDR3 DNA sequence: TGTGCCAGCAGACTCGGACTCTACGGCAATGAGCAGTTCTTC.

The chain links TRBV4-1 to TRBJ2-3; 13 bases agree with TRBD2. The CDR3 totals 18 residues. Germline loops: CDR1 MGHRA, CDR2 YSYEKL. V shed 0 bases, J shed 4 bases, and the junction held 7 bases outside the gene matches. The CDR3 is CASSQDFLGTSGADTQYF. Written as DNA, the CDR3 is TGCGCCAGCAGCCAAGATTTTTTAGGGACTAGCGGGGCAGATACGCAGTATTTT.

In its sample, this clone was seen once. The chain recombines TRBV2 with TRBJ2-7; D might be TRBD1 (5 bases). CDR3 length: 16 amino acids. The V end lost 2 bases, the J end lost 3 bases, and 17 bases lay between the germline ends. Germline V gene data show CDR1 as SNHLY and CDR2 as FYNNEI. CDR3 loop: CASSETWSLQDYEQYF. The CDR3 DNA reads TGTGCCAGCAGTGAAACGTGGTCCCTACAGGACTACGAGCAGTACTTC.

The sample holds a few counts of this clone. The chain joins TRBV29-1 to TRBJ1-3; D might be TRBD1 (6 bases). Trimming took 4 bases from V and 0 from J, leaving 7 bases between them. Germline assignment: CDR1 SQVTM and CDR2 ANQGSEA. The CDR3 loop spans 13 amino acids. CDR3 nucleotides: TGCAGCGTTGGACAGGTCTCTGGAAACACCATATATTTT. As protein: CSVGQVSGNTIYF. Full variable domain (rest looked up from reference TRBV29-1 and TRBJ1-3): SAVISQKPSRDICQRGTSLTIQCQVDSQVTMMFWYRQQPGQSLTLIATANQGSEATYESGFVIDKFPISRPNLTFSTLTVSNMSPEDSSIYLCSVGQVSGNTIYFGEGSWLTVV.

V and J are TRBV7-8 and TRBJ2-2, with 10 positions matching TRBD1. This CDR3 has 17 amino acids. Germline lookup yields CDR1 SGHVS and CDR2 FQNEAQ. V lost 6 bases and J lost 6; bases outside the gene matches: 13. The CDR3 reads CASSRGLRGQGSGELFF. CDR3 sequence (DNA): TGTGCCAGCAGTAGGGGGTTGAGGGGACAGGGGTCCGGGGAGCTGTTTTTT.

This clone is a singleton in its sample. The rearrangement links TRBV6-6 to TRBJ2-1; 10 nucleotides agree with TRBD1. Germline CDR1 reads MNHNY; CDR2 reads SVGAGI (reference sequence). V shed 6 bases, J shed 4 bases, and the junction held 3 bases outside the gene matches. This CDR3 contains 14 residues. The CDR3 bases are TGTGCCAGCAGCCGGGACAGGGGTTACAATGAGCAGTTCTTC. This sequence encodes CASSRDRGYNEQFF.

The gene calls are TRBV5-1 and TRBJ2-5; tentatively, D is TRBD2 (6 bases). From germline, CDR1 is SGHRS and CDR2 YFSETQ. This CDR3 contains 16 residues. The ends were cut back, 4 bases at V and 4 bases at J, with 20 bases in the middle. CDR3 coding DNA: TGCGCCAGCAGCGCAACGGGGAGGTCTCACACAGAGACCCAGTACTTC. Translated, it gives CASSATGRSHTETQYF. Supplemented by reference TRBV5-1 and TRBJ2-5, the full variable domain reads KAGVTQTPRYLIKTRGQQVTLSCSPISGHRSVSWYQQTPGQGLQFLFEYFSETQRNKGNFPGRFSGRQFSNSRSEMNVSTLELGDSALYLCASSATGRSHTETQYFGPGTRLLVL.

The chain has TRBV7-2 and TRBJ2-1; 10 nucleotides agree with TRBD2. V was pared by 2 bases and J by 5 bases, with 6 bases of the junction left unmatched. The V gene's germline CDR1 is SGHTA and CDR2 FQGNSA. The CDR3 is 16 amino acids. This chain's CDR3 is CASSLLAGEYDNEQFF. DNA for the CDR3: TGTGCCAGCAGCTTACTAGCGGGGGAGTATGACAATGAGCAGTTCTTC. Based on the CDR3 plus reference TRBV7-2 and TRBJ2-1, the full variable domain is GAGVSQSPSNKVTEKGKDVELRCDPISGHTALYWYRQSLGQGLEFLIYFQGNSAPDKSGLPSDRFSAERTGGSVSTLTIQRTQQEDSAVYLCASSLLAGEYDNEQFFGPGTRLTVL.

Worth noting for this clone: No conserved phenylalanine or tryptophan ends this CDR3, so it is likely a read error. This chain connects TRBV30 to TRBJ2-7; maybe TRBD1 (6 bases). The germline V gene has CDR1 GTSNPN and CDR2 SVGIG (reference sequence). This CDR3 region has 13 residues. V lost 0 bases and J lost 3, with 9 bases in between. CDR3 DNA sequence: TGTGCCTGGAGTGTGGGGGACAACTACGAGCAGTACTTA. It yields the protein CAWSVGDNYEQYL.

The V call is TRBV5-1, the J call TRBJ1-4; 9 nucleotides match TRBD1. From germline, CDR1 is SGHRS and CDR2 YFSETQ. CDR3 length: 12 amino acids. The trim removed 7 bases at V and 8 bases at J, leaving 3 bases unmatched. Written as DNA, the CDR3 is TGCGCCAGCGGGACAGGGAACGAAAAACTGTTTTTT. This codes for CASGTGNEKLFF.

The chain uses TRBV30 and TRBJ2-7, with 9 bases that match TRBD1. Germline CDR1 reads GTSNPN; CDR2 reads SVGIG (reference sequence). The ends lost 7 bases at V and 4 bases at J; junction bases unmatched: 8. This CDR3 spans 13 amino acids. The CDR3, as DNA: TGTGCCTCGGCTCCCGGGACAGGGTACGAGCAGTACTTC. It encodes CASAPGTGYEQYF. The full variable domain, completed using reference TRBV30 and TRBJ2-7, is SQTIHQWPATLVQPVGSPLSLECTVEGTSNPNLYWYRQAAGRGLQLLFYSVGIGQISSEVPQNLSASRPQDRQFILSSKKLLLSDSGFYLCASAPGTGYEQYFGPGTRLTVT.

In its sample, this clone was seen a few times. Germline is not matched at one junction end, which may reflect a read error. Other DNA sequences within the sample encode an identical CDR3. V is TRBV5-1 and J is TRBJ1-6; tentative D call: TRBD1 (6 bases). There are 14 residues in the CDR3. CDR1 is SGHRS, CDR2 YFSETQ, per germline. The CDR3 protein is CASSHGTTNSPLHF. The CDR3 DNA reads TGCGCCAGCAGCCACGGGACAACTAATTCCCCCCTCCACTTT.

This clone was counted only a few times. The genes are TRBV5-1 and TRBJ1-1, with no clear D. CDR1 is SGHRS and CDR2 is YFSETQ in the germline V gene. The germline V and J ends were trimmed by 0 bases and 4 bases, with 7 bases remaining between them. CDR3 length equals 13 residues. DNA of the CDR3: TGCGCCAGCAGCTTGGTATCGGGCACTGAAGCTTTCTTT. This gives the protein CASSLVSGTEAFF.

This chain links TRBV30 with TRBJ1-1, with D maybe TRBD1 (5 bases). The V end lost 2 bases, the J end lost 3 bases, and 10 bases lay between the germline ends. The CDR3 is 13 amino acids. Per the germline V gene, CDR1 is GTSNPN and CDR2 is SVGIG (reference sequence). In DNA form, the CDR3 reads TGTGCCTGGAGTAGTCAGGGTCACACTGAAGCTTTCTTT. This codes for CAWSSQGHTEAFF.